The rows below give T cell receptor beta chains drawn from one sample of a study of cytomegalovirus exposure and HLA in healthy donors. Some clones are missing from TCRdb's copy, which holds only in-frame ones; the method was immunoSEQ multiplex PCR. The sample yields roughly 110,000 clones, about 64% seen once. The sample was PBMCs. The source is a female donor in good health and CMV-seronegative. Both conserved end residues are part of each CDR3. D genes are given only for firm matches. Only part of the rows carry a size: once, few, many, or a class if the clone is expanded.

16,TRBD2,TRBJ2-1,TRBV7-8,.,CASSTRPGLAEYEQFF
15,TRBD1,TRBJ2-3,TRBV30,.,CAWSGGTGRGDTQYF
14,TRBD1,TRBJ1-5,TRBV10-3,.,CAISAGTGVQPQHF
13,TRBD2,TRBJ2-1,TRBV6-5,.,CASSFNGRGEQFF
13,.,TRBJ2-7,TRBV30,.,CAWSVRSGSEQYF
15,.,TRBJ2-3,TRBV5-1,.,CASRKRSPNTDTQYF
13,.,TRBJ2-7,TRBV4-1,.,CASSQVADYEQYF
14,.,TRBJ2-7,TRBV10-3,.,CAISESPATYEQYF
13,.,TRBJ2-7,TRBV6-1,many,CASIRDLAYEQYF
13,TRBD1,TRBJ1-2,TRBV19,once,CASSRDRDYGYTF
15,TRBD1,TRBJ1-5,TRBV28,once,CASSLTGVFNQPQHF
17,TRBD1,TRBJ2-7,TRBV5-1,.,CASSQETGTGFAYEQYF
15,.,TRBJ1-4,TRBV15,once,CATSRARRGREKLFF
14,.,TRBJ1-3,TRBV12-5,.,CASGTGTIGNTIYF
17,TRBD1,TRBJ1-2,TRBV11-2,.,CASSLRPGQLTNYGYTF
14,.,TRBJ2-7,TRBV2,.,CASSELTGAYEQYF
16,TRBD2,TRBJ2-7,TRBV4-1,.,CASSQEGLANSYEQYF
15,.,TRBJ2-7,TRBV4-1,.,CASSLLVGASYEQYF
14,.,TRBJ2-2,TRBV27,.,CASSLGGALGELFF
16,.,TRBJ2-1,TRBV27,.,CASSFLRDPSYNEQFF
13,.,TRBJ1-1,TRBV7-3,.,CASSPAIGTEAFF